This TCR beta chain was found in a study of T cell changes during pregnancy in multiple sclerosis. Only in-frame clones appear in the TCRdb table, and some are missing; sequencing was by immunoSEQ multiplex PCR. The sample carries 90,000 to 120,000 clones, approximately 89% recorded once. This clone has a single count. Trimming took off 6 bases at V and 5 bases at J, with 17 bases between the two ends. The CDR3 runs to 14 residues. Germline V gene data show CDR1 as MNHEY and CDR2 as SMNVEV (reference sequence). This sequence joins TRBV27 and TRBJ2-7, with D maybe TRBD1 (5 bases). Source: peripheral blood, taken after pregnancy. The clonotype comes from a female donor with multiple sclerosis, enrolled in a pregnancy study. The CDR3 protein is CASSRQSLGHEQYF. DNA of the CDR3: TGTGCCAGCAGCCGACAGTCGTTAGGGCACGAGCAGTACTTC.